Only a few counts were recorded for the clone carrying this T cell receptor (beta chain). What it binds is not known. This sample is part of a study of CD8 T cells in ankylosing spondylitis. Study-wide results and limits: For ankylosing spondylitis blood, a TCR beta motif of several highly homologous variants appeared characteristic. Significantly higher representation of disease-linked clones was reported for matched ankylosing spondylitis synovial fluid.

The TCR beta libraries were generated through quantitative 5'-RACE incorporating molecular barcodes. TCRdb analysed the 5' RACE reads with MiXCR anew, one entry per CDR3 protein. The profile covers around 890,000 distinct CDR3 sequences, with about 10% appearing a single time and just over 0.5% taken by the ten largest. CDR1 and CDR2 from the germline V gene are MNHNS and SASEGT. V trimming: 1 base; J trimming: 7 bases; junction bases outside the gene matches: 6. The CDR3 spans 14 residues. The chain is built from TRBV6-1 and TRBJ1-2, with 7 bases identical to TRBD1. This clonotype was sampled from a male donor with ankylosing spondylitis. The sample taken for sequencing was blood, either unsorted or a sorted T cell fraction (not recorded which). In DNA form, the CDR3 reads TGTGCCAGCAGTGAAGAAGGGACAGTTTCTGGCTACACCTTC. Encoded protein: CASSEEGTVSGYTF.